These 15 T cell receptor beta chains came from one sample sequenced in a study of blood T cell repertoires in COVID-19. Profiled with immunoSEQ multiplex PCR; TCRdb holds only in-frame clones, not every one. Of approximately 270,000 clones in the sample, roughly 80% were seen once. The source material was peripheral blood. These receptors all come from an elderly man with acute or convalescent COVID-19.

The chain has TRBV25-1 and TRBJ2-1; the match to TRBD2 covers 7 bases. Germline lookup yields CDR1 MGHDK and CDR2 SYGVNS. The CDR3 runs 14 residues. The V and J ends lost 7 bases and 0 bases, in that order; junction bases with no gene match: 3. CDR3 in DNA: TGTGCCAGCACTGTAGCGGGCTCCTACAATGAGCAGTTCTTC. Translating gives CASTVAGSYNEQFF.

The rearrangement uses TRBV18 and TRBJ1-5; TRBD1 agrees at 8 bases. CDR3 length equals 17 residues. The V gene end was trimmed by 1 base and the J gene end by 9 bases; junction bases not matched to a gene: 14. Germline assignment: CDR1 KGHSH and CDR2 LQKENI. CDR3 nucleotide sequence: TGTGCCAGCTCACCACAACCCGGGACAGGATCCTCGGGGCCCCAGCATTTT. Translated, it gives CASSPQPGTGSSGPQHF.

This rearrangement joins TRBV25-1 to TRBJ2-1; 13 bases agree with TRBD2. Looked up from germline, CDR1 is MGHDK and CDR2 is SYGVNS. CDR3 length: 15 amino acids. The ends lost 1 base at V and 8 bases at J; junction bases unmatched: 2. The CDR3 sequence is CASSEWTSGSYEQFF. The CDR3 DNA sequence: TGTGCCAGCAGTGAATGGACTAGCGGGAGCTATGAGCAGTTCTTC.

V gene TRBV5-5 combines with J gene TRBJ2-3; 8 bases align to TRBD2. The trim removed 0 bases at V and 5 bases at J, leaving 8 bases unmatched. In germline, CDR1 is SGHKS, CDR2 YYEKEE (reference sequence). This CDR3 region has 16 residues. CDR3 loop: CASSLEASGPRDTQYF. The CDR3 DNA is TGTGCCAGCAGCTTGGAGGCTAGCGGGCCCCGAGATACGCAGTATTTT.

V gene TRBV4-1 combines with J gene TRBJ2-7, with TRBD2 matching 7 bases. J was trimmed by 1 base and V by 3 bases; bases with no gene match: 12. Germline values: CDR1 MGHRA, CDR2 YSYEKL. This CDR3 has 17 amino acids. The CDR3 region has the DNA TGCGCCAGCAGCCATCCCCGAGCGGGGCCGAATTCCTACGAGCAGTACTTC. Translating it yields CASSHPRAGPNSYEQYF.

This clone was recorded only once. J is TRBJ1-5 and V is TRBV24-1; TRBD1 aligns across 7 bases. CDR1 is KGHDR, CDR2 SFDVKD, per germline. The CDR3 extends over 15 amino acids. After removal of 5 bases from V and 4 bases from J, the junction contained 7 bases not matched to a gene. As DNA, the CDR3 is TGTGCCACCAGTGGCCGGGCAGGGGGAAATCAGCCCCAGCATTTT. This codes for CATSGRAGGNQPQHF.

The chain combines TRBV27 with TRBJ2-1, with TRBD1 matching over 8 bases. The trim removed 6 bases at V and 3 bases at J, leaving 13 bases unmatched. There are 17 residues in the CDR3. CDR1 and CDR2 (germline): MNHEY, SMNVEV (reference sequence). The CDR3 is CASRGARGRSDYNEQFF. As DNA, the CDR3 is TGTGCCAGCAGGGGAGCCAGGGGGCGCTCGGACTACAATGAGCAGTTCTTC.

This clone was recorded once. The CDR3 nucleotides are TGTGCCAGCGCGGGGAGTATGGACTCCTACGAGCAGTACTTC. Amino acids: CASAGSMDSYEQYF. This chain connects TRBV6-5 to TRBJ2-7; TRBD2 is a possible D gene (6 bases). The germline V gene encodes CDR1 MNHEY and CDR2 SVGAGI. The CDR3 spans 14 residues. V was cut by 8 bases and J by 0 bases, with 14 bases left in between.

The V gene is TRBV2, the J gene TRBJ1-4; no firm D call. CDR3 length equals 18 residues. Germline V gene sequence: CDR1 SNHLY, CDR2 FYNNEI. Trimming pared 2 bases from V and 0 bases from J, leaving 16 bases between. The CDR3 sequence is CASSERLDLDATNEKLFF. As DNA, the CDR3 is TGTGCCAGCAGTGAAAGGTTAGATCTAGACGCAACTAATGAAAAACTGTTTTTT.

CDR3 region: CASSFKGAGGYTF. DNA for the CDR3: TGTGCCAGCAGCTTTAAGGGGGCAGGAGGCTACACCTTC. The genes are TRBV7-9 and TRBJ1-2, with 7 bases lining up with TRBD1. This CDR3 has 13 residues. Per germline, CDR1 SEHNR and CDR2 FQNEAQ (reference sequence). V dropped 3 bases and J dropped 8; count of bases not matched to a gene: 6.

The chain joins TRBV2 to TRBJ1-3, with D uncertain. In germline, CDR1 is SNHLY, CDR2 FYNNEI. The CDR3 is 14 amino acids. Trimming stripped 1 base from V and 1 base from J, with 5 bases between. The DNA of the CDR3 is TGTGCCAGCAGTGAAGGCGTTTCTGGAAACACCATATATTTT. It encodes CASSEGVSGNTIYF.

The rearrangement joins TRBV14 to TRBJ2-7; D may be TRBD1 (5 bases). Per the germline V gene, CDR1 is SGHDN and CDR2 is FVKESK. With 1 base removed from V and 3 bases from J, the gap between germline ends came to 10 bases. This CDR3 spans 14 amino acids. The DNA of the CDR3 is TGTGCCAGCAGCCAAGTGGACATGTACTACGAGCAGTACTTC. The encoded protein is CASSQVDMYYEQYF.

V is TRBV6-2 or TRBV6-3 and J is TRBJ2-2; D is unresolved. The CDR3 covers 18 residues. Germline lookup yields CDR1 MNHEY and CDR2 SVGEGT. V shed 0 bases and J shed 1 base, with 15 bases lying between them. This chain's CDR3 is CASSYSMRKRQNTGELFF. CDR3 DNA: TGTGCCAGCAGTTACTCGATGAGGAAAAGGCAGAACACCGGGGAGCTGTTTTTT.

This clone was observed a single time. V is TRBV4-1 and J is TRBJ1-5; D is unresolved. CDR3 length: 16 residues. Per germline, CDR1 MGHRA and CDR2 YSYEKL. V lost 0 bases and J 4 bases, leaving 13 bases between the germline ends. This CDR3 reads CASSQEGGPRNQPQHF. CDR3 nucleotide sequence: TGCGCCAGCAGCCAAGAGGGAGGGCCAAGGAATCAGCCCCAGCATTTT.

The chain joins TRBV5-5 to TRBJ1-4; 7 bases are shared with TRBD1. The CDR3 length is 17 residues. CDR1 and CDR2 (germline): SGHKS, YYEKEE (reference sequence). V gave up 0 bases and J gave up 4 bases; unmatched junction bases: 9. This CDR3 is CASSLAPGGYGNEKLFF. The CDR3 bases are TGTGCCAGCAGCTTGGCGCCAGGGGGATACGGTAATGAAAAACTGTTTTTT.